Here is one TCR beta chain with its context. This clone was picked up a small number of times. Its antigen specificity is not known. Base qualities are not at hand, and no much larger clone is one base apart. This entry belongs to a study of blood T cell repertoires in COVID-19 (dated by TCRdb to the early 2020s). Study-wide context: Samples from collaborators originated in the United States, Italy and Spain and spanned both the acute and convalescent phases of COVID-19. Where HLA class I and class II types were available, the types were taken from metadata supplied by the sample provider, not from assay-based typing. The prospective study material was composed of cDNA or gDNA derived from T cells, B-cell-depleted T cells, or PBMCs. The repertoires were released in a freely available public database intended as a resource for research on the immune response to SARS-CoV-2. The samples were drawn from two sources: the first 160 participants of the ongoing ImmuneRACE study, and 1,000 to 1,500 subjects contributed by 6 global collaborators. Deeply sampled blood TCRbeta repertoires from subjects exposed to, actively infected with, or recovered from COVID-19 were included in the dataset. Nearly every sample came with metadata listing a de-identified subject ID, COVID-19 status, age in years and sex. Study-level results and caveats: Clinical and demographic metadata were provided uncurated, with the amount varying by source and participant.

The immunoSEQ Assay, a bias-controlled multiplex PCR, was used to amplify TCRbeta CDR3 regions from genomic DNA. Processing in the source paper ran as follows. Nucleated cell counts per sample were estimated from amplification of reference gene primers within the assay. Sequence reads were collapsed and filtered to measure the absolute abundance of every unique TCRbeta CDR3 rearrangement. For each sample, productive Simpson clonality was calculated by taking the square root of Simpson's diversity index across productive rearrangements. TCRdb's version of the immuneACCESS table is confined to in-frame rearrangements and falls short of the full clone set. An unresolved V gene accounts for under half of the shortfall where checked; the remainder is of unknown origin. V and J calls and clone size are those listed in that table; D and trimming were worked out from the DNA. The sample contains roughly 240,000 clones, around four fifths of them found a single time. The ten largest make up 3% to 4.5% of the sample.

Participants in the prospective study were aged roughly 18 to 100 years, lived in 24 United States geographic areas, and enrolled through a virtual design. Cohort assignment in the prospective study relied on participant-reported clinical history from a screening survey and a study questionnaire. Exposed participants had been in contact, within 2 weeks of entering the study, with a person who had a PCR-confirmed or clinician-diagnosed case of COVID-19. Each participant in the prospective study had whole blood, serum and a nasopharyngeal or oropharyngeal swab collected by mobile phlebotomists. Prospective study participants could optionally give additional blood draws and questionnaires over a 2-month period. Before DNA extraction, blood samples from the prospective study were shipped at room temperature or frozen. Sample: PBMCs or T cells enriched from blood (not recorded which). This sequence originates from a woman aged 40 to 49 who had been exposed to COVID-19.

The nucleotide sequence reads TGTGCCAGCAACTACCCCACCGGGACAGGTTATGGCTACACCTTC. Its protein is CASNYPTGTGYGYTF. Recombination joined TRBV28 with TRBJ1-2, with 8 junctional bases fitting TRBD1. From V the trimming removes 7 bases and from J it removes 5 bases, while the gene matches leave 12 bases of the junction unaccounted for. Sequences MDHEN (CDR1) and SYDVKM (CDR2) are obtained from the germline V gene. CDR3 length: 15 amino acids, cysteine to phenylalanine. The sequence is cut down to CDR3 DNA, 45 bases in frame from base 1.